The 20 T cell receptor beta chains below all came from one sample that was sequenced in a study of identical twins. TCRdb fed the 5' RACE reads into MiXCR, producing one record per CDR3 protein. Here the sample spans more than 350,000 distinct CDR3 sequences, 9% being singletons. The specimen was naive T cells sorted from blood. These TCRs come from a woman aged 45-59 years in good health.

This chain links TRBV5-1 with TRBJ2-3; unclear D gene. The CDR3 extends over 14 amino acids. The germline V and J ends were trimmed by 3 bases and 2 bases, with 10 bases remaining between them. Germline lookup yields CDR1 SGHRS and CDR2 YFSETQ. DNA for the CDR3: TGCGCCAGCAGCTCCTCCCGTATCACAGATACGCAGTATTTT. It yields the protein CASSSSRITDTQYF.

The J gene is TRBJ2-2, the V gene TRBV20-1, with D uncertain. The CDR3 totals 12 residues. V lost 0 bases, J lost 5 bases, and 4 bases lay in between. Looked up from germline, CDR1 is DFQATT and CDR2 is SNEGSKA (reference sequence). The DNA of the CDR3 is TGCAGTGCTAGAGAGGGGACCGGGGAGCTGTTTTTT. This translates into CSAREGTGELFF.

The chain carries TRBV3-1 and TRBJ2-2, with 14 bases lining up with TRBD2. The trim removed 2 bases at V and 5 bases at J, leaving 4 bases unmatched. This CDR3 has 17 residues. Germline V gene lookup returns CDR1 LGHDT and CDR2 YNNKEL (reference sequence). CDR3 sequence reads: CASSQSGLAGGTGELFF. DNA for the CDR3: TGTGCCAGCAGCCAATCCGGACTAGCGGGAGGTACCGGGGAGCTGTTTTTT.

This clonotype was found a few times. The chain uses TRBV6-5 and TRBJ2-3, with D possibly matching TRBD1 (5 bases). V was clipped by 6 bases and J by 1 base, with 8 bases between them. This CDR3 comprises 13 residues. In germline, CDR1 is MNHEY, CDR2 SVGAGI. CDR3 sequence: CASRSTGTDTQYF. The CDR3 DNA is TGTGCCAGCAGGTCGACAGGCACAGATACGCAGTATTTT.

This clonotype was seen a handful of times. The V gene is TRBV7-9, the J gene TRBJ2-1; the match to TRBD2 covers 8 bases. Germline V gives CDR1 SEHNR, CDR2 FQNEAQ (reference sequence). This CDR3 region has 15 residues. The V segment lost 7 bases and the J segment 0 bases; nucleotides outside the gene matches: 5. The CDR3 spells CASTSTSGSYNEQFF. Here the CDR3 DNA reads TGTGCCAGCACCTCCACTAGCGGCTCCTACAATGAGCAGTTCTTC. The full variable domain, its missing parts supplied by reference TRBV7-9 and TRBJ2-1, is DTGVSQNPRHKITKRGQNVTFRCDPISEHNRLYWYRQTLGQGPEFLTYFQNEAQLEKSRLLSDRFSAERPKGSFSTLEIQRTEQGDSAMYLCASTSTSGSYNEQFFGPGTRLTVL.

In this sample, this clonotype turned up many times. The chain combines TRBV10-3 with TRBJ1-2; D gene uncertain. CDR3 length equals 14 residues. Trimming shortened V by 4 bases and J by 0 bases, and 9 bases separated the two germline ends. Germline loops: CDR1 ENHRY, CDR2 SYGVKD. This CDR3 reads CAISGHQTNYGYTF. The CDR3 DNA reads TGTGCCATCAGTGGACACCAAACTAACTATGGCTACACCTTC.

The rearrangement joins TRBV11-3 to TRBJ2-7; 10 bases map to TRBD2. V lost 6 bases to trimming and J lost 5 bases; unmatched junction nucleotides: 7. The CDR3 has 14 residues. Germline V gene sequence: CDR1 SGHNT, CDR2 YENEEA. CDR3 bases: TGTGCCAGCAGACCCGGGACTAGCGTCCACGAGCAGTACTTC. Translation: CASRPGTSVHEQYF.

This clonotype was counted a few times. The J gene is TRBJ1-5, the V gene TRBV15; D not resolved. Trimming cost V 8 bases and J 0 bases, with 11 bases left between them. The CDR3 loop spans 14 amino acids. In germline, CDR1 is LNHNV, CDR2 YYDKDF (reference sequence). This CDR3 is CATARTYSNQPQHF. The CDR3 DNA reads TGTGCCACCGCACGGACCTATAGCAATCAGCCCCAGCATTTT. Together with reference TRBV15 and TRBJ1-5, the CDR3 gives the full variable domain: DAMVIQNPRYQVTQFGKPVTLSCSQTLNHNVMYWYQQKSSQAPKLLFHYYDKDFNNEADTPDNFQSRRPNTSFCFLDIRSPGLGDTAMYLCATARTYSNQPQHFGDGTRLSIL.

This clonotype was picked up a small number of times. The CDR3, as DNA: TGTGCCAGCAGATCCCGGTTAGCGGTTATCACAGATACGCAGTATTTT. Translated: CASRSRLAVITDTQYF. V is TRBV2 and J is TRBJ2-3; TRBD2 might be the D (6 bases). The CDR3 extends over 16 amino acids. Germline V gene sequence: CDR1 SNHLY, CDR2 FYNNEI. V was trimmed by 6 bases and J by 2 bases, leaving 18 bases between them.

This clonotype was seen a few times. This chain uses TRBV28 with TRBJ2-7; no firm D call. Germline CDR1 reads MDHEN; CDR2 reads SYDVKM. The CDR3 has 13 amino acids. Trimming cost V 3 bases and J 6 bases, with 12 bases left between them. CDR3 sequence (DNA): TGTGCCAGCAGTTTCGGCAGACTTCCCGAGCAGTACTTC. Amino acids: CASSFGRLPEQYF. The full variable domain, rest sourced from reference TRBV28 and TRBJ2-7, is DVKVTQSSRYLVKRTGEKVFLECVQDMDHENMFWYRQDPGLGLRLIYFSYDVKMKEKGDIPEGYSVSREKKERFSLILESASTNQTSMYLCASSFGRLPEQYFGPGTRLTVT.

This clonotype was counted many times. The chain couples TRBV12-3 or TRBV12-4 to TRBJ1-5, with a possible D match to TRBD1 (5 bases). The ends were cut back, 1 base at V and 7 bases at J, with 14 bases in the middle. The CDR3 consists of 15 residues. The CDR3 DNA follows: TGTGCCAGCAGTTTAGACAAGGGGCCGAGGCAGCCCCAGCATTTT. It codes for CASSLDKGPRQPQHF.

This clonotype has a handful of counts. The chain has TRBV3-1 and TRBJ2-7; D perhaps matches TRBD2 (6 bases). The CDR3 loop spans 13 amino acids. V was clipped by 1 base and J by 6 bases, with 10 bases between them. The germline V gene has CDR1 LGHDT and CDR2 YNNKEL (reference sequence). The DNA of the CDR3 is TGTGCCAGCAGCCAAGCTGCCGGGGGCGAGCAGTACGTC. As protein: CASSQAAGGEQYV.

The table lists this clonotype with a few counts. The chain couples TRBV4-1 to TRBJ2-4, with 12 bases identical to TRBD2. The germline CDR1 and CDR2 sequences are MGHRA and YSYEKL. CDR3 length equals 15 residues. The V gene end was trimmed by 3 bases and the J gene end by 8 bases; junction bases not matched to a gene: 5. This chain's CDR3 is CASSQGLAGVDIQYF. CDR3 DNA: TGCGCCAGCAGCCAGGGACTAGCGGGTGTAGACATTCAGTACTTC.

The chain carries TRBV5-1 and TRBJ2-1; the match to TRBD2 covers 8 bases. This CDR3 is 20 amino acids long. After removal of 0 bases from V and 0 bases from J, the junction contained 14 bases not matched to a gene. CDR1 and CDR2 from the germline V gene are SGHRS and YFSETQ. For the CDR3, the DNA is TGCGCCAGCAGCTTGGCGGCTAGCGGGCGAATTTTGAGCTCCTACAATGAGCAGTTCTTC. Protein sequence: CASSLAASGRILSSYNEQFF.

This clonotype has just a few counts. This chain connects TRBV9 to TRBJ2-1; TRBD2 is a possible D gene (5 bases). Looked up from germline, CDR1 is SGDLS and CDR2 is YYNGEE. The CDR3 extends over 15 amino acids. Trimming pared 0 bases from V and 4 bases from J, leaving 11 bases between. CDR3 sequence reads: CASSVGGLQYNEQFF. DNA of the CDR3: TGTGCCAGCAGCGTAGGTGGACTTCAGTACAATGAGCAGTTCTTC.

This clonotype was seen repeatedly, ten times or more. This rearrangement joins TRBV5-1 to TRBJ2-1, with 7 bases that match TRBD2. The CDR3 is 17 amino acids. Germline CDR1 reads SGHRS; CDR2 reads YFSETQ. The V gene end was trimmed by 4 bases and the J gene end by 0 bases; junction bases not matched to a gene: 10. CDR3: CASSAGRYERSYNEQFF. The CDR3 nucleotides are TGCGCCAGCAGCGCCGGGAGGTACGAGCGCTCCTACAATGAGCAGTTCTTC.

This clonotype was recorded a few times. The chain recombines TRBV5-1 with TRBJ2-3; a possible D gene is TRBD2 (5 bases). The CDR3 totals 16 residues. The V end lost 0 bases, the J end lost 2 bases, and 13 bases lay between the germline ends. Germline assignment: CDR1 SGHRS and CDR2 YFSETQ. CDR3 region: CASSLVASQNTDTQYF. The CDR3 DNA follows: TGCGCCAGCAGCTTGGTGGCTAGCCAAAACACAGATACGCAGTATTTT.

This clonotype appeared many times. The rearrangement links TRBV29-1 to TRBJ1-4, with D perhaps TRBD1 (5 bases). The CDR3 runs to 16 residues. Germline V gives CDR1 SQVTM, CDR2 ANQGSEA. Trimming took off 0 bases at V and 8 bases at J, with 19 bases between the two ends. CDR3 DNA sequence: TGCAGCGTTGAAGATCTTTCGGGGGTGGAGGGGGAAAAACTGTTTTTT. It is translated as CSVEDLSGVEGEKLFF.

The gene calls are TRBV29-1 and TRBJ2-1; D might be TRBD1 (5 bases). CDR1 and CDR2 (germline): SQVTM, ANQGSEA. The length of the CDR3 is 15 residues. The V end lost 3 bases, the J end lost 0 bases, and 12 bases lay between the germline ends. The CDR3 here is CSVEGPRGSYNEQFF. The CDR3 coding sequence is TGCAGCGTTGAGGGGCCCCGAGGCTCCTACAATGAGCAGTTCTTC.

V and J are TRBV2 and TRBJ1-1, with a possible D match to TRBD1 (6 bases). The V gene's germline CDR1 is SNHLY and CDR2 FYNNEI. This CDR3 has 15 amino acids. With 2 bases removed from V and 6 bases from J, the gap between germline ends came to 16 bases. The CDR3 spells CASSEIGQGIAEAFF. The DNA for the CDR3 is TGTGCCAGCAGTGAAATAGGCCAGGGGATCGCTGAAGCTTTCTTT.